This passage covers 9 T cell receptor beta chains from one sample sequenced in a study of shared clonotypes between healthy human individuals. Sequencing used immunoSEQ multiplex PCR; TCRdb keeps in-frame clones, though not all of them. The sample shows some 2 million clones, 95% of them seen only once. Sequencing was carried out using naive CD4+ T cells sorted from blood. This sample's subset: CD45RA+ positively selected. These receptors were collected from a man in his late teens or twenties in good health.

V usage is TRBV28 and J usage is TRBJ1-3; D not resolved. Trimming removed 7 bases at V and 3 bases at J, with 10 bases between. This CDR3 has 13 amino acids. The germline CDR1 and CDR2 sequences are MDHEN and SYDVKM. The CDR3 loop is CASKGANGNTIYF. CDR3 DNA: TGTGCCAGCAAGGGTGCGAATGGAAACACCATATATTTT.

This chain connects TRBV15 to TRBJ1-6; 7 bases match TRBD1. Germline values: CDR1 LNHNV, CDR2 YYDKDF (reference sequence). The CDR3 is 14 residues long. The V and J ends lost 5 bases and 6 bases, in that order; junction bases with no gene match: 4. The CDR3 DNA follows: TGTGCCACCAGCCGAGGGGGCGGTAATTCACCCCTCCACTTT. It yields the protein CATSRGGGNSPLHF.

The rearrangement links TRBV12-5 to TRBJ1-2; D may be TRBD1 (6 bases). V lost 6 bases and J 4 bases, leaving 18 bases between the germline ends. Germline V gene sequence: CDR1 LGHNT, CDR2 FRNRAP. The CDR3 consists of 15 residues. The CDR3 coding sequence is TGTGCTAGTGGCTTGCCGGGGGGCTGGGTCTATGGCTACACCTTC. Protein sequence: CASGLPGGWVYGYTF.

The rearrangement links TRBV6-6 to TRBJ2-7; no clear D. The V gene lost 3 bases and the J gene lost 2 bases, with 8 bases spanning the gap. This CDR3 comprises 13 residues. The V gene's germline CDR1 is MNHNY and CDR2 SVGAGI (reference sequence). CDR3 residues: CASSYAAPYEQYF. CDR3 DNA sequence: TGTGCCAGCAGTTATGCCGCCCCCTACGAGCAGTACTTC.

The chain couples TRBV11-2 to TRBJ2-2; D is perhaps TRBD1 (6 bases). The CDR3 is made up of 17 amino acids. V dropped 5 bases and J dropped 0 bases, with 16 bases sitting between them. Per germline, CDR1 SGHAT and CDR2 FQNNGV. The CDR3 bases are TGTGCCAGCAGCGTCGACAGGTCTCACGCGAACACCGGGGAGCTGTTTTTT. Its translation: CASSVDRSHANTGELFF.

The J gene is TRBJ2-5, the V gene TRBV7-9, with 13 bases aligning to TRBD2. Germline values: CDR1 SEHNR, CDR2 FQNEAQ (reference sequence). V lost 3 bases and J lost 9; bases outside the gene matches: 10. This CDR3 has 16 amino acids. The DNA for the CDR3 is TGTGCCAGCAGCTTTCCCGGACTAGCGGGAGTGGGGCCCCAGTACTTC. It codes for CASSFPGLAGVGPQYF.

The rearrangement links TRBV2 to TRBJ2-7; 12 nucleotides agree with TRBD2. V was clipped by 7 bases and J by 3 bases; unmatched bases: 7. Germline lookup yields CDR1 SNHLY and CDR2 FYNNEI. This CDR3 has 15 amino acids. CDR3 loop: CASKGLAGTLYEQYF. The CDR3 DNA is TGTGCCAGCAAAGGACTAGCGGGGACCCTCTACGAGCAGTACTTC.

The CDR3 is CASSPVGAAFYEQYF. As DNA, the CDR3 is TGTGCCAGCAGCCCCGTGGGGGCCGCGTTCTACGAGCAGTACTTC. V and J are TRBV5-5 and TRBJ2-7, with a tentative D call TRBD1 (6 bases). Germline-derived CDR1 and CDR2 are SGHKS and YYEKEE (reference sequence). There are 15 residues in the CDR3. Trimming left V 4 bases short and J 3 bases short, with 17 bases between.

The rearrangement uses TRBV6-6 and TRBJ2-1, with TRBD2 matching 15 bases. CDR3 size: 14 residues. The germline gives CDR1 MNHNY, CDR2 SVGAGI (reference sequence). The V gene end was trimmed by 11 bases and the J gene end by 10 bases; junction bases not matched to a gene: 9. The CDR3 region is CASRTSGRAREQFF. CDR3 coding DNA: TGTGCCTCCCGGACTAGCGGGAGGGCTAGGGAGCAGTTCTTC.